Sequencing of this T cell receptor beta chain was carried out in a study of T cell responses to AZD1222 COVID-19 vaccine. Findings of the study overall: Close to half of spike-specific TCRs reportedly recognize unmutated variant regions. It was only a handful of AZD1222 recipients who were seropositive at baseline.

On this clone: Its antigen is not known.

The data were produced by immunoSEQ multiplex PCR, yet TCRdb's version contains in-frame clones alone and is incomplete. The sample contains 90,000 to 150,000 clones, about nine tenths of which appear only once. The J segment lost 9 bases and the V segment lost 0 bases, leaving 6 bases of the junction unmatched. Germline assignment: CDR1 KGHSH and CDR2 LQKENI. The CDR3 contains 15 residues. The genes are TRBV18 and TRBJ2-1; TRBD2 agrees at 9 bases. This receptor was taken from an adult who received the MenACWY meningococcal vaccine as a control. This material consisted of peripheral blood, taken 28 days after the second dose of the MenACWY control vaccine. The CDR3 DNA is TGTGCCAGCTCACCACCGCTAGCGGGGTGGATTGAGCAGTTCTTC. Its protein product is CASSPPLAGWIEQFF.